Included here is one T cell receptor beta chain sequence, with context. Its antigen remains unidentified. The data stem from a study of T cell repertoires in cytomegalovirus infection. TCRdb redid the calling of the reads with MiXCR, one entry per CDR3 protein. The table shows 700,000 to 950,000 distinct CDR3 sequences, with about 31% occurring only once. The TCR was taken from a human donor in good health (CMV status not recorded). Some clones in this sample may be carry-over from other donors' samples. The material sequenced was cultured CD8+ T cells from PBMCs, taken from culture after CMV antigen stimulation.

The CDR3 DNA is TGTGCCAGCAGTTTAAGGGAGGGGGCGCTTGGCTACACCTTC. Translated: CASSLREGALGYTF. The chain combines TRBV27 with TRBJ1-2; the match to TRBD1 covers 7 bases. The CDR3 runs to 14 residues. V lost 2 bases, J lost 7 bases, and 7 bases stayed unmatched. From germline, CDR1 is MNHEY and CDR2 SMNVEV (reference sequence).